This T cell receptor beta chain came from a study of beta chain features in type 1 diabetes. Study in general: Healthy donors resembled patients in age, gender and cell yields.

V lost 6 bases to trimming and J lost 0 bases; unmatched junction nucleotides: 6. The CDR3 covers 15 residues. Germline lookup yields CDR1 MNHEY and CDR2 SVGAGI. Study-level findings and limits: HLA effects on TCRB rearrangement stayed unresolved here. A pattern of fewer insertions and more deletions at VDJ junctions was seen in type 1 diabetes patients.

The entirety of the isolated RNA underwent reverse transcription, so expressed TCRB transcripts were sequenced. Sequenced by immunoSEQ multiplex PCR; TCRdb stores in-frame clones only, minus some. The table records about 240,000 clones, about 25% of them present only once. This clone was detected a few times. Its matching antigen is unknown. This TCR was recovered from a young man in good health. The J gene is TRBJ2-7, the V gene TRBV6-5; the match to TRBD1 covers 9 bases. Sequencing used central memory CD4+ T cells from blood. This CDR3 is CASRTPGQGSYEQYF. As DNA, the CDR3 is TGTGCCAGCAGAACCCCGGGACAGGGCTCCTACGAGCAGTACTTC.